One sample yielded the 14 T cell receptor beta chains listed below, sequenced in a study of neurological immune-mediated disorders (dated by TCRdb to the late 2010s). To prepare the library, 5' RACE was applied. Sequencing relied on an Illumina HiSeq 2500. Clones were called with MiXCR by TCRdb after fastp trimmed the public reads at Q25, and only in-frame beta chains were retained. Each CDR3 protein gets just one entry, which takes the most common genes and DNA from the rows behind it. This sample comprises roughly 67,000 distinct CDR3 sequences, 3.5% to 4.5% of them detected only once. Just over 2.5% of the sample is in the top ten clones. The specimen sequenced was PBMCs. The receptors were gathered from a man between 50 and 59 years old with multiple sclerosis.

Worth noting for this clonotype: This may be a read error: a much more frequent sequence differs by one nucleotide. This chain's CDR3 is CAIGKWGESQEQYF. The CDR3 nucleotides read TGTGCCATCGGGAAGTGGGGGGAGTCCCAAGAGCAGTACTTC. V and J are TRBV10-3 and TRBJ2-7, with D perhaps matching TRBD2 (6 bases). CDR3 length: 14 amino acids. Trimming pared 8 bases from V and 7 bases from J, leaving 21 bases between. Germline V CDR1 and CDR2: ENHRY, SYGVKD.

This clonotype was recorded many times. The chain uses TRBV5-5 and TRBJ2-1; 10 positions agree with TRBD2. Unmatched junction bases numbered 4, after V lost 4 bases and J lost 6 bases. Germline CDR1 and CDR2: SGHKS and YYEKEE (reference sequence). This CDR3 comprises 14 residues. The CDR3 nucleotides are TGTGCCAGCAGCGTTAGCGGGGGGCTCAATGAGCAGTTCTTC. Its protein is CASSVSGGLNEQFF.

In its sample, this clonotype was seen many times. V gene TRBV20-1 combines with J gene TRBJ2-7, with D unresolved. The germline V gene has CDR1 DFQATT and CDR2 SNEGSKA (reference sequence). Trimming pared 6 bases from V and 1 base from J, leaving 13 bases between. The CDR3 is made up of 13 amino acids. CDR3: CSAQPGRSYEQYF. CDR3 sequence (DNA): TGCAGTGCCCAACCGGGTAGATCCTACGAGCAGTACTTC.

This clonotype came up many times. The V gene is TRBV20-1, the J gene TRBJ1-4, with 7 nucleotides matching TRBD1. Germline V gene lookup returns CDR1 DFQATT and CDR2 SNEGSKA (reference sequence). Trimming took 7 bases from V and 0 from J; bases not matched to a gene: 11. The CDR3 loop spans 16 amino acids. CDR3 bases: TGCAGTGGGGTAACGGGACAGCTGGCAACTAATGAAAAACTGTTTTTT. This codes for CSGVTGQLATNEKLFF.

This clonotype was observed at least ten times. The chain joins TRBV20-1 to TRBJ1-5; no clear D. Germline V gene lookup returns CDR1 DFQATT and CDR2 SNEGSKA (reference sequence). The CDR3 contains 15 residues. Trimming removed 0 bases at V and 6 bases at J, with 15 bases between. The CDR3 sequence is CSARDPRTDVQPQHF. DNA for the CDR3: TGCAGTGCTAGAGATCCCCGTACAGATGTTCAGCCCCAGCATTTT.

The table lists this clonotype with many counts. This chain joins TRBV20-1 and TRBJ2-1; 15 bases line up with TRBD2. CDR1 is DFQATT and CDR2 is SNEGSKA in the germline V gene (reference sequence). This CDR3 spans 16 amino acids. Germline trimming cut 6 bases from V and 3 bases from J; bases unmatched to any gene: 6. The CDR3 coding sequence is TGCAGTGCGGCGGGGACTAGCGGGGGGATCTACAATGAGCAGTTCTTC. It translates to CSAAGTSGGIYNEQFF.

This clonotype was detected many times. The J gene is TRBJ2-1, the V gene TRBV5-1; no firm D call. Germline CDR1 reads SGHRS; CDR2 reads YFSETQ. Trimming pared 1 base from V and 5 bases from J, leaving 1 base between. This CDR3 is 11 amino acids long. The CDR3 reads CASSLNNEQFF. CDR3 sequence (DNA): TGCGCCAGCAGCTTGAACAATGAGCAGTTCTTC.

This clonotype was seen at least ten times. The J gene is TRBJ2-5, the V gene TRBV5-5; D is unclear. Germline V gene sequence: CDR1 SGHKS, CDR2 YYEKEE (reference sequence). The CDR3 length is 11 residues. The V gene lost 5 bases and the J gene lost 4 bases, with 6 bases spanning the gap. The CDR3 is CASRYRETQYF. Here the CDR3 DNA reads TGTGCCAGCAGATATCGAGAGACCCAGTACTTC.

This clonotype has more than one count but fewer than ten. V is TRBV27 and J is TRBJ1-1; the D gene is possibly TRBD1 (5 bases). Trimming left V 9 bases short and J 0 bases short, with 14 bases between. The V gene's germline CDR1 is MNHEY and CDR2 SMNVEV (reference sequence). This CDR3 comprises 14 residues. CDR3 sequence reads: CASGRAYLNTEAFF. The CDR3 DNA sequence: TGTGCCAGTGGCAGGGCTTACTTGAACACTGAAGCTTTCTTT.

This clonotype was seen at least ten times. An end of the junction differs from the germline gene, which may be a read error. The chain uses TRBV20-1 and TRBJ1-5, with D hard to call. The CDR3 extends over 15 amino acids. Germline values: CDR1 DFQATT, CDR2 SNEGSKA (reference sequence). The DNA for the CDR3 is TGCAGTGCTAAGAGAGAGGTGGCTGGCAATCAGCCCCAGAATTTT. It codes for CSAKREVAGNQPQNF.

The table lists this clonotype with a few counts. The rearrangement uses TRBV6-1 and TRBJ2-5; D gene unclear. The CDR3 runs 13 residues. V was shortened by 9 bases and J by 3 bases, with 14 bases between the two germline ends. The germline V gene encodes CDR1 MNHNS and CDR2 SASEGT. The CDR3 coding sequence is TGTGCCAGGCCGGGCCCGCTGGAAGAGACCCAGTACTTC. Translated, it gives CARPGPLEETQYF.

This clonotype was counted at least ten times. The rearrangement joins TRBV4-3 to TRBJ2-2, with TRBD1 matching 8 bases. Germline CDR1 and CDR2: LGHNA and YSLEER. The CDR3 spans 15 residues. The junction had 3 bases not matched to a gene; V was cut back by 6 bases and J by 0 bases. CDR3 DNA sequence: TGCGCCAGCAGACCGGACAGGGCGAACACCGGGGAGCTGTTTTTT. Its protein is CASRPDRANTGELFF.

This clonotype showed up many times. The J gene is TRBJ2-7, the V gene TRBV7-2; 10 nucleotides match TRBD1. Germline trimming cut 4 bases from V and 9 bases from J; bases unmatched to any gene: 6. CDR1 is SGHTA, CDR2 FQGNSA, per germline. The CDR3 loop spans 13 amino acids. The CDR3 region has the DNA TGTGCCAGCAGCTCAAAGACAGGGGGCGGGCAGTACTTC. Translation: CASSSKTGGGQYF.

The chain recombines TRBV20-1 with TRBJ2-3; 10 bases are shared with TRBD1. V dropped 6 bases and J dropped 2; count of bases not matched to a gene: 8. Per germline, CDR1 DFQATT and CDR2 SNEGSKA (reference sequence). CDR3 length equals 15 residues. The CDR3 loop is CSAKAGTGATDTQYF. DNA of the CDR3: TGCAGTGCAAAGGCCGGGACAGGGGCCACAGATACGCAGTATTTT.